This T cell receptor (beta chain) was profiled in a study of Graves' ophthalmopathy and Graves' hyperthyroidism. Overall study context: Specimen type is peripheral blood, obtained at initial diagnosis before any treatment.

The sample holds many counts of this clonotype. Its antigen is currently unknown. The CDR3 spans 13 residues. Trimming pared 3 bases from V and 2 bases from J, leaving 8 bases between. The authors amplified TCR beta CDR3 regions from RNA transcripts. An opening RT-PCR round employed HTBI primers and preceded a second-round multiplex PCR. TCRdb used MiXCR to reprocess the multiplex PCR reads, holding one entry per CDR3 protein. Seen here are roughly 500,000 distinct CDR3 sequences, 13% to 15% observed once, and the top ten hold about a tenth. Donors with ophthalmopathy: moderate-to-severe activity, CAS ≥3, NOSPECS ≥4, duration under 3 months. Diagnostic conclusions were grounded in clinical symptoms, serum thyroxine, TRAb, thyroid ultrasound and orbital computed tomography. The study, taken as a whole, reports: The majority of expanded thyroid clonotypes above 0.001 frequency also occurred in blood.

This rearrangement joins TRBV12-3 or TRBV12-4 to TRBJ2-7, with a possible D match to TRBD2 (6 bases). This TCR derives from a woman aged 30 to 39 with Graves' ophthalmopathy. Source material: blood. The CDR3 reads CASSLEGPYEQYF. Written as DNA, the CDR3 is TGTGCCAGCAGTTTGGAGGGACCCTACGAGCAGTACTTC.